The entry below gives a single T cell receptor beta chain sequence along with its context. Its specificity is not known. Between the trimmed V and J ends, which lost 0 bases and 4 bases, there was a span of 10 bases. CDR1 and CDR2 from the germline V gene are SGHVS and FNYEAQ. The CDR3 has 14 amino acids. These data belong to a study of cytomegalovirus exposure and HLA in healthy donors. Study-level results: Across donors, sequencing depth was assumed by presence/absence analyses to be roughly uniform. Being indistinguishable, some V segments were excluded, TRBV6-2 and TRBV6-3 among them.

The PCR employed 60 Vbeta primers together with 13 Jbeta primers. Profiling relied on immunoSEQ multiplex PCR, and the TCRdb table lists in-frame clones only, not all of them. This table has some 150,000 clones, roughly four fifths appearing once. The TCR originated in a man younger than 35 in good health and CMV-seropositive. Sequencing was done on a sample of PBMCs. The genes are TRBV7-6 and TRBJ2-7, with D perhaps matching TRBD1 (6 bases). DNA for the CDR3: TGTGCCAGCAGCTTAGCCAGGGGATTTTACGAGCAGTACTTC. Its translation is CASSLARGFYEQYF.